This TCR beta chain is drawn from a study of graft-versus-host responses after intestinal transplantation. Turning to the study itself: Every recipient underwent anti-thymocyte globulin induction, then tacrolimus and steroids for approximately 3 years.

This clone was found once. Its antigen remains unknown. Study-wide results and caveats: Where graft-donor T cell macrochimerism was present, patients had high graft-versus-host to host-versus-graft clonal ratios in allografts. Among recipient marrow samples, GvH clones were found; some appeared first in ileum or blood.

CDR1 MNHEY and CDR2 SVGAGI come from the germline V gene. The CDR3 consists of 10 residues. V was cut by 11 bases and J by 2 bases, with 7 bases left in between. Here immunoSEQ multiplex PCR was the method, and the copy in TCRdb shows in-frame clones only, minus some. The table has roughly 130,000 clones, about nine tenths seen once. The sequence was obtained from a human donor who received an intestinal transplant. J is TRBJ2-7 and V is TRBV6-5; D possibly corresponds to TRBD1 (6 bases). This specimen consisted of unstimulated CD4+ T cells sorted from spleen or lymph node cells, obtained before intestinal transplant. This CDR3 is CAGGTYEQYF. CDR3 coding DNA: TGTGCCGGGGGCACCTACGAGCAGTACTTC.